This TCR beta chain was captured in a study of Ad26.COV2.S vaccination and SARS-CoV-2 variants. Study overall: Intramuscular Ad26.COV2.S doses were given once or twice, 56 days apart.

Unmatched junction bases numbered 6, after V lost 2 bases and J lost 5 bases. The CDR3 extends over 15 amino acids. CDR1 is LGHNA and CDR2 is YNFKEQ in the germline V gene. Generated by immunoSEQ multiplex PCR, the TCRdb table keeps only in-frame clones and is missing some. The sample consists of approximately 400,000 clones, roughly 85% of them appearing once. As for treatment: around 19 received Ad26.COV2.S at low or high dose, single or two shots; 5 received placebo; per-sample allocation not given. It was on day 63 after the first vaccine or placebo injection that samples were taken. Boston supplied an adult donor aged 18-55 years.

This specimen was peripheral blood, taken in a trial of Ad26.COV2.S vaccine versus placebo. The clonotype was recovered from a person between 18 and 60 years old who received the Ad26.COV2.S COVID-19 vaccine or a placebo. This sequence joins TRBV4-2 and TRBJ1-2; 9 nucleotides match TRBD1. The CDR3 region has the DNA TGTGCCAGCAGCCAATCCCTGACAGGGGGGTATGGCTACACCTTC. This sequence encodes CASSQSLTGGYGYTF.